This TCR beta chain was profiled in a study of OX40 agonist ivuxolimab in advanced cancers. Study as a whole: Across the patients, intravenous ivuxolimab was delivered every 2 weeks at 0.01 to 10 mg/kg. Patients achieving partial responses numbered three: one hepatocellular carcinoma case and two cutaneous melanoma cases.

The table came from immunoSEQ multiplex PCR; TCRdb's copy has only in-frame clones and leaves some out. The table lists about 100,000 clones, 80% to 95% of them singletons. Details on this clone: The antigen is undetermined.

Whole-study findings and limits: There was clonal expansion of CD4+ and CD8+ blood T cells by week 6 at 0.1 to 3.0 mg/kg.

Germline CDR1 and CDR2: SGHAT and FQNNGV. V was pared by 2 bases and J by 4 bases, with 9 bases between. The CDR3 spans 14 residues. This clonotype was obtained from an adult with an advanced solid tumor such as melanoma, head and neck, liver or kidney cancer. The chain uses TRBV11-2 and TRBJ2-1; no clear D. Sequencing used CD4+ or CD8+ T cells sorted from blood, obtained in a trial of the OX40 agonist ivuxolimab. CDR3 in DNA: TGTGCCAGCAGCTTATCAGCGAGTTACAATGAGCAGTTCTTC. Encoded protein: CASSLSASYNEQFF. Drawing the rest from reference TRBV11-2 and TRBJ2-1, the complete variable domain is EAGVAQSPRYKIIEKRQSVAFWCNPISGHATLYWYQQILGQGPKLLIQFQNNGVVDDSQLPKDRFSAERLKGVDSTLKIQPAKLEDSAVYLCASSLSASYNEQFFGPGTRLTVL.